This passage covers 23 T cell receptor beta chains from one sample sequenced in a study of CD8 T cells in ankylosing spondylitis. These TCRs' antigens remain unknown. One entry per CDR3 protein, called by TCRdb with MiXCR from the 5' RACE reads. Of 650,000 to 800,000 distinct CDR3 sequences listed, 15% to 20% are singletons. Study-wide points: A TCR beta motif of roughly eight highly homologous variants appeared characteristic of ankylosing spondylitis blood.

Sequenced input: blood, either unsorted or a sorted T cell fraction (not recorded which). These receptors all come from a male donor with ankylosing spondylitis.

CDR3 nucleotides: TGTGCCAGCAGCCCTTGGGGCGTACGATCCGGGAACAATGAGCAGTTCTTC. Residues: CASSPWGVRSGNNEQFF. This chain connects TRBV6-2 or TRBV6-3 to TRBJ2-1; D may correspond to TRBD1 or TRBD2 (5 bases each). This CDR3 has 17 amino acids. From germline, CDR1 is MNHEY and CDR2 SVGEGT. Trimming pared 6 bases from V and 5 bases from J, leaving 23 bases between.

This clonotype was found a few times. The chain recombines TRBV12-3 or TRBV12-4 with TRBJ2-7; 7 positions agree with TRBD1. The CDR3 is 13 amino acids. Losses at the gene ends were 5 bases for V and 6 bases for J; bases not matched to a gene: 7. CDR3 region: CASSPRSGGEQYF. CDR3 coding DNA: TGTGCCAGCAGTCCCCGTTCAGGGGGCGAGCAGTACTTC.

Ten or more counts support this clonotype. The rearrangement links TRBV5-6 to TRBJ1-2; tentatively, D is TRBD1 (5 bases). Trimming cost V 2 bases and J 5 bases, with 10 bases left between them. Germline loops: CDR1 SGHDT, CDR2 YYEEEE. The CDR3 loop spans 13 amino acids. CDR3 nucleotide sequence: TGTGCCAGCAGCTTAGTTGGGGGGTATGGCTACACCTTC. Encoded protein: CASSLVGGYGYTF.

The chain joins TRBV12-3 or TRBV12-4 to TRBJ2-3, with TRBD2 matching 8 bases. This CDR3 contains 15 residues. The trim removed 4 bases at V and 6 bases at J, leaving 9 bases unmatched. The CDR3 region has the DNA TGTGCCAGCAGTTGGTCCGGGGGGGCCGAGGATACGCAGTATTTT. Its protein is CASSWSGGAEDTQYF.

This clonotype was seen a handful of times. The chain is built from TRBV10-3 and TRBJ2-5; possibly TRBD2 for D (6 bases). The germline gives CDR1 ENHRY, CDR2 SYGVKD. This CDR3 has 16 amino acids. The V end lost 4 bases, the J end lost 4 bases, and 19 bases lay between the germline ends. The CDR3 sequence: CAISVGGRGDGETQYF. The CDR3 DNA reads as TGTGCCATCAGTGTCGGGGGAAGAGGGGACGGAGAGACCCAGTACTTC.

The J gene is TRBJ2-3, the V gene TRBV11-3, with 7 positions matching TRBD2. The J segment lost 3 bases and the V segment lost 5 bases, leaving 8 bases of the junction unmatched. Germline lookup yields CDR1 SGHNT and CDR2 YENEEA. The CDR3 spans 15 residues. DNA for the CDR3: TGTGCCAGCAGCCCTGGGACTACCGGGACAGATACGCAGTATTTT. It yields the protein CASSPGTTGTDTQYF.

The chain uses TRBV4-3 and TRBJ2-4; maybe TRBD1 (6 bases). Germline V gene lookup returns CDR1 LGHNA and CDR2 YSLEER. The CDR3 runs to 18 residues. Trimming shortened V by 0 bases and J by 3 bases, and 18 bases separated the two germline ends. CDR3 bases: TGCGCCAGCAGCCAAGATTTAGGGGGACAAAGCTTCAAAAACATTCAGTACTTC. Protein sequence: CASSQDLGGQSFKNIQYF.

This clonotype was recorded a few times. This chain uses TRBV7-9 with TRBJ2-5; D not certain. Germline-derived CDR1 and CDR2 are SEHNR and FQNEAQ (reference sequence). V was trimmed by 5 bases and J by 5 bases, leaving 9 bases between them. This CDR3 has 12 residues. CDR3 amino acids: CASSIQLETQYF. The CDR3 DNA is TGTGCCAGCAGCATACAGTTGGAGACCCAGTACTTC. Full variable domain (missing parts from reference TRBV7-9 and TRBJ2-5): DTGVSQNPRHKITKRGQNVTFRCDPISEHNRLYWYRQTLGQGPEFLTYFQNEAQLEKSRLLSDRFSAERPKGSFSTLEIQRTEQGDSAMYLCASSIQLETQYFGPGTRLLVL.

V usage is TRBV7-2 and J usage is TRBJ2-3; D is possibly TRBD2 (5 bases). Trimming left V 1 base short and J 2 bases short, with 10 bases between. Germline lookup yields CDR1 SGHTA and CDR2 FQGNSA. The CDR3 totals 15 residues. CDR3 protein: CASSLVVASTDTQYF. The CDR3 nucleotides read TGTGCCAGCAGCTTAGTTGTAGCGTCCACAGATACGCAGTATTTT.

This chain links TRBV28 with TRBJ2-7; D is possibly TRBD1 or TRBD2 (5 bases each). Germline lookup yields CDR1 MDHEN and CDR2 SYDVKM. V was clipped by 2 bases and J by 2 bases, with 10 bases between them. The CDR3 is 14 amino acids. In DNA form, the CDR3 reads TGTGCCAGCAGTTTAGGGGACCTCCCCTACGAGCAGTACTTC. This translates into CASSLGDLPYEQYF.

This chain connects TRBV12-3 or TRBV12-4 to TRBJ2-7; 8 positions agree with TRBD1. The junction had 4 bases not matched to a gene; V was cut back by 6 bases and J by 0 bases. The CDR3 length is 14 residues. Written as DNA, the CDR3 is TGTGCCAGCAGCGGACAGGGAAACTCCTACGAGCAGTACTTC. Its translation: CASSGQGNSYEQYF.

This clonotype was picked up a small number of times. The J gene is TRBJ2-7, the V gene TRBV29-1; 7 bases are a match to TRBD1. V was pared by 6 bases and J by 1 base, with 6 bases of the junction left unmatched. In germline, CDR1 is SQVTM, CDR2 ANQGSEA. CDR3 length: 13 amino acids. The CDR3 protein is CSVDAGGSYEQYF. In nucleotides, the CDR3 is TGCAGCGTCGACGCAGGGGGATCCTACGAGCAGTACTTC.

This clonotype was counted a few times. The chain has TRBV7-7 and TRBJ2-1, with 9 bases lining up with TRBD1. This CDR3 has 12 amino acids. CDR1 is SSHAT and CDR2 is FNYEAQ in the germline V gene (reference sequence). For the CDR3, the DNA is TGTGCTGTGGACAGGGGACACAATGAGCAGTTCTTC. Translated: CAVDRGHNEQFF.

This clonotype was seen a handful of times. The chain has TRBV5-1 and TRBJ2-7, with D perhaps matching TRBD1 (5 bases). Germline lookup yields CDR1 SGHRS and CDR2 YFSETQ. Trimming took 0 bases from V and 4 from J, leaving 11 bases between them. This CDR3 contains 14 residues. The DNA for the CDR3 is TGCGCCAGCAGCTTGGGCAGGGTTGCTTACGAGCAGTACTTC. Residues: CASSLGRVAYEQYF. The whole variable domain, filled in from reference TRBV5-1 and TRBJ2-7, reads KAGVTQTPRYLIKTRGQQVTLSCSPISGHRSVSWYQQTPGQGLQFLFEYFSETQRNKGNFPGRFSGRQFSNSRSEMNVSTLELGDSALYLCASSLGRVAYEQYFGPGTRLTVT.

This clonotype has at least ten counts. CDR3 region: CAWNTGTGVEKLFF. CDR3 coding DNA: TGTGCCTGGAATACCGGGACAGGGGTGGAAAAACTGTTTTTT. This chain uses TRBV30 with TRBJ1-4; TRBD1 agrees at 10 bases. V dropped 4 bases and J dropped 8; count of bases not matched to a gene: 7. CDR1 and CDR2 from the germline V gene are GTSNPN and SVGIG (reference sequence). This CDR3 is 14 amino acids long. Variable domain in full (rest from reference TRBV30 and TRBJ1-4): SQTIHQWPATLVQPVGSPLSLECTVEGTSNPNLYWYRQAAGRGLQLLFYSVGIGQISSEVPQNLSASRPQDRQFILSSKKLLLSDSGFYLCAWNTGTGVEKLFFGSGTQLSVL.

The genes are TRBV5-8 and TRBJ2-3, with D perhaps matching TRBD1 (6 bases). CDR1 and CDR2 (germline): SGHTS, YDEGEE. The CDR3 is 16 amino acids. Trimming took off 0 bases at V and 3 bases at J, with 14 bases between the two ends. The CDR3 DNA reads as TGTGCCAGCAGCTTGGTTGGCGGACAGCTTACAGATACGCAGTATTTT. Protein: CASSLVGGQLTDTQYF.

V is TRBV5-1 and J is TRBJ1-5; a weak D match, TRBD1 (5 bases). Deletions cut 4 bases from V and 7 bases from J, with 12 bases between. The CDR3 runs to 13 residues. Germline V CDR1 and CDR2: SGHRS, YFSETQ. CDR3 region: CASSARVGQPQHF. CDR3 bases: TGCGCCAGCAGCGCCAGGGTGGGACAGCCCCAGCATTTT.

This clonotype was picked up a small number of times. This chain links TRBV7-8 with TRBJ2-1; 11 bases are shared with TRBD2. Trimming at V came to 2 bases and at J to 5 bases, leaving 8 bases not matched to a gene. The CDR3 runs to 17 residues. Germline CDR1 and CDR2: SGHVS and FQNEAQ. The CDR3 DNA is TGTGCCAGCAGCTTATTTGTCACTAGCGGGGGCAACAATGAGCAGTTCTTC. Translating it yields CASSLFVTSGGNNEQFF.

This chain joins TRBV4-1 and TRBJ1-4; D remains ambiguous. This CDR3 contains 15 residues. The germline V and J ends were trimmed by 1 base and 6 bases, with 12 bases remaining between them. Per germline, CDR1 MGHRA and CDR2 YSYEKL. CDR3 loop: CASSQVLGVYEKLFF. The CDR3 DNA reads as TGCGCCAGCAGCCAAGTCCTTGGGGTTTATGAAAAACTGTTTTTT.

This clonotype appeared a few times. This rearrangement joins TRBV15 to TRBJ1-1, with 9 bases that match TRBD1. The CDR3 runs 16 residues. V gave up 5 bases and J gave up 1 base; unmatched junction bases: 8. The germline CDR1 and CDR2 sequences are LNHNV and YYDKDF (reference sequence). CDR3 amino acids: CATSGLLTGGNTEAFF. For the CDR3, the DNA is TGTGCCACCAGCGGATTACTGACAGGGGGGAACACTGAAGCTTTCTTT.

This clonotype has only a few counts. V gene TRBV5-1 combines with J gene TRBJ2-4; D not certain. The CDR3 has 15 residues. The germline V gene has CDR1 SGHRS and CDR2 YFSETQ. With 0 bases removed from V and 0 bases from J, the gap between germline ends came to 7 bases. The CDR3 sequence is CASSLVGEAKNIQYF. The CDR3 DNA is TGCGCCAGCAGCTTGGTAGGCGAAGCCAAAAACATTCAGTACTTC. The variable domain in full, completed from reference TRBV5-1 and TRBJ2-4, reads KAGVTQTPRYLIKTRGQQVTLSCSPISGHRSVSWYQQTPGQGLQFLFEYFSETQRNKGNFPGRFSGRQFSNSRSEMNVSTLELGDSALYLCASSLVGEAKNIQYFGAGTRLSVL.

This chain connects TRBV18 to TRBJ1-1, with D hard to call. Germline loops: CDR1 KGHSH, CDR2 LQKENI. Trimming shortened V by 3 bases and J by 1 base, and 9 bases separated the two germline ends. CDR3 length: 14 amino acids. CDR3: CASSPLWANTEAFF. CDR3 in DNA: TGTGCCAGCTCACCCCTCTGGGCGAACACTGAAGCTTTCTTT.

V and J are TRBV6-1 and TRBJ2-1; maybe TRBD2 (6 bases). V shed 11 bases and J shed 0 bases, with 11 bases lying between them. Germline CDR1 and CDR2: MNHNS and SASEGT. This CDR3 region has 13 residues. In DNA form, the CDR3 reads TGTGCCGGGGGACTCCGCTCCTACAATGAGCAGTTCTTC. Translation gives CAGGLRSYNEQFF.